This T cell receptor beta chain appears in the sequencing data of a study of T cells in localized non-small cell lung cancer. Findings of the study overall: Adjacent lung held a median around 58 of the top 100 tumor clones. Since sequencing was restricted to only one region of the tumor, intratumor heterogeneity remains a possibility. Clonality peaked in uninvolved adjacent lung rather than tumor.

The CDR3 contains 14 residues. With 3 bases removed from V and 4 bases from J, the gap between germline ends came to 10 bases. Germline V gives CDR1 SNHLY, CDR2 FYNNEI. Sequenced by immunoSEQ multiplex PCR; TCRdb stores in-frame clones only, minus some. The sample consists of about 1,500 clones, 30% to 35% of them appearing once. Comments on this clone: Its antigen is currently unknown.

This clonotype was sampled from a female donor aged 60 or older with stage I lung adenocarcinoma. This specimen consisted of normal lung tissue next to the tumor, obtained before any cancer treatment. The chain couples TRBV2 to TRBJ1-5; no clear D gene. DNA of the CDR3: TGTGCCAGCAGTGAGTTCAGGATTAATCAGCCCCAGCATTTT. The encoded protein is CASSEFRINQPQHF.